Each of the 26 T cell receptor beta chains below was sequenced from the same sample in a study of blood T cell repertoires in COVID-19. Using immunoSEQ multiplex PCR, the repertoire was profiled, and TCRdb retains in-frame clones only, with some absent. In the table there are some 80,000 clones, 75% to 85% of which are singletons. The sample was peripheral blood. These receptors were taken from a man between 50 and 59 years old with COVID-19, enrolled during active disease.

The V and J genes are TRBV3-1 (or the pseudogene TRBV3-2) and TRBJ2-7; D call uncertain. The V end was cut by 3 bases, the J end by 4 bases, with 4 bases between. The germline V gene has CDR1 LGHDT and CDR2 YNNKEL (reference sequence). The CDR3 totals 11 residues. The CDR3 loop is CASSHHYEQYF. The CDR3 nucleotides are TGTGCCAGCAGCCATCATTACGAGCAGTACTTC.

This chain connects TRBV5-1 to TRBJ1-1; D possibly corresponds to TRBD1 (5 bases). Germline assignment: CDR1 SGHRS and CDR2 YFSETQ. CDR3 size: 13 residues. V lost 4 bases and J 1 base, leaving 8 bases between the germline ends. CDR3 in amino acids: CASSPGGNTEAFF. CDR3 in DNA: TGCGCCAGCAGCCCGGGGGGGAACACTGAAGCTTTCTTT.

V usage is TRBV3-1 (or the pseudogene TRBV3-2) and J usage is TRBJ2-7; TRBD1 aligns across 8 bases. V shed 3 bases and J 9 bases; nucleotides not matched to a gene: 4. Germline V CDR1 and CDR2: LGHDT, YNNKEL (reference sequence). This CDR3 spans 12 amino acids. The CDR3 nucleotides are TGTGCCAGCAGCCACCGACAGGGGCGGCAGTACTTC. It translates to CASSHRQGRQYF.

This chain joins TRBV4-3 and TRBJ2-5; 9 bases fit TRBD1. The CDR3 contains 19 residues. The germline V gene encodes CDR1 LGHNA and CDR2 YSLEER. V was pared by 0 bases and J by 3 bases, with 14 bases of the junction left unmatched. The CDR3 region has the DNA TGCGCCAGCAGCCAAGAATCGCATTTCCGACAGGGGGGCGAAGAGACCCAGTACTTC. Encoded protein: CASSQESHFRQGGEETQYF.

The chain carries TRBV29-1 and TRBJ2-7; TRBD2 matches 7 bases. The CDR3 is 13 amino acids. With V trimmed by 2 bases and J by 7 bases, 8 bases remained unmatched. The germline CDR1 and CDR2 sequences are SQVTM and ANQGSEA. The CDR3 nucleotides read TGCAGCGTTGAAATTACAGCCGGGGGGGAGCAGTACTTC. This translates into CSVEITAGGEQYF.

The chain uses TRBV4-1 and TRBJ2-5; D is unclear. The V and J ends lost 0 bases and 7 bases respectively, with 12 bases between them. Germline V gives CDR1 MGHRA, CDR2 YSYEKL. The CDR3 has 14 residues. CDR3 protein: CASSQDSVARTQYF. The CDR3 nucleotides read TGCGCCAGCAGCCAAGATTCGGTAGCCAGGACCCAGTACTTC.

The chain carries TRBV6-5 and TRBJ1-2; 9 bases agree with TRBD1. Germline V gives CDR1 MNHEY, CDR2 SVGAGI. This CDR3 comprises 14 residues. J gave up 2 bases and V 6 bases, and 4 bases lay outside the gene matches. CDR3: CASRLDRGNYGYTF. CDR3 sequence (DNA): TGTGCCAGCAGGCTGGACAGGGGAAACTATGGCTACACCTTC.

This chain uses TRBV15 with TRBJ1-2, with 7 positions matching TRBD1. This CDR3 region has 16 residues. The germline CDR1 and CDR2 sequences are LNHNV and YYDKDF (reference sequence). The V gene end was trimmed by 0 bases and the J gene end by 4 bases; junction bases not matched to a gene: 8. The CDR3 DNA is TGTGCCACCAGCAGAGAAGGGGACAGAAGTTCCTATGGCTACACCTTC. Amino acid sequence: CATSREGDRSSYGYTF. The full variable domain, with the rest looked up from reference TRBV15 and TRBJ1-2, is DAMVIQNPRYQVTQFGKPVTLSCSQTLNHNVMYWYQQKSSQAPKLLFHYYDKDFNNEADTPDNFQSRRPNTSFCFLDIRSPGLGDTAMYLCATSREGDRSSYGYTFGSGTRLTVV.

This clone came up a few times. The chain is built from TRBV4-1 and TRBJ2-3; 9 nucleotides agree with TRBD1. V shed 2 bases and J 2 bases; nucleotides not matched to a gene: 8. CDR3 length: 17 amino acids. Germline V gives CDR1 MGHRA, CDR2 YSYEKL. CDR3 in DNA: TGCGCCAGCAGCCAAAATGTCAGGACAGGGGACACAGATACGCAGTATTTT. Residues: CASSQNVRTGDTDTQYF.

This clone occurred a few times. The chain recombines TRBV10-3 with TRBJ1-6; tentatively, D is TRBD1 (6 bases). The CDR3 spans 14 residues. V gave up 6 bases and J gave up 9 bases, with 15 bases separating them. Germline V gene sequence: CDR1 ENHRY, CDR2 SYGVKD. CDR3 protein: CAISMTGRSSPLHF. CDR3 nucleotides: TGTGCCATCAGCATGACAGGCCGTTCTTCACCCCTCCACTTT.

The V call is TRBV6-6, the J call TRBJ1-1; D may be TRBD1 (6 bases). Germline-derived CDR1 and CDR2 are MNHNY and SVGAGI (reference sequence). The CDR3 has 13 amino acids. V was shortened by 7 bases and J by 5 bases, with 14 bases between the two germline ends. The CDR3 nucleotides are TGTGCCAGCAAATTCAGGGGAGGGACTGAAGCTTTCTTT. This codes for CASKFRGGTEAFF.

This clone has more than one count but fewer than ten. The CDR3 loop is CASSAAGRGYTEAFF. The CDR3 DNA sequence: TGTGCCAGCAGTGCTGCGGGGAGGGGATACACTGAAGCTTTCTTT. The chain is built from TRBV28 and TRBJ1-1, with D perhaps TRBD1 (5 bases). This CDR3 spans 15 amino acids. Trimming removed 5 bases from V and 3 bases from J, with 16 bases in between. CDR1 MDHEN and CDR2 SYDVKM come from the germline V gene.

The CDR3 is CASSWGRAQTGNTIYF. CDR3 DNA: TGTGCCAGCAGTTGGGGCAGGGCCCAGACTGGAAACACCATATATTTT. The rearrangement joins TRBV6-5 to TRBJ1-3; weak D call: TRBD1 (5 bases). Germline-derived CDR1 and CDR2 are MNHEY and SVGAGI. Trimming took off 4 bases at V and 2 bases at J, with 15 bases between the two ends. There are 16 residues in the CDR3.

The rearrangement links TRBV6-1 to TRBJ1-2; a possible D gene is TRBD1 (5 bases). The germline V gene has CDR1 MNHNS and CDR2 SASEGT. The CDR3 extends over 12 amino acids. The V gene lost 1 base and the J gene lost 8 bases, with 8 bases spanning the gap. The CDR3 nucleotides read TGTGCCAGCAGTGAAGGGGGGGGAGGCTACACCTTC. Residues: CASSEGGGGYTF.

The rearrangement links TRBV2 to TRBJ1-4; 7 bases fit TRBD1. V shed 6 bases and J 8 bases; nucleotides not matched to a gene: 6. This CDR3 contains 13 residues. Germline V gene sequence: CDR1 SNHLY, CDR2 FYNNEI. DNA for the CDR3: TGTGCCAGCAGGGGACAGCCCGGGGAAAAACTGTTTTTT. Its protein product is CASRGQPGEKLFF.

V is TRBV5-5 and J is TRBJ1-3; D unresolved. The V gene's germline CDR1 is SGHKS and CDR2 YYEKEE (reference sequence). V shed 0 bases and J shed 0 bases, with 7 bases lying between them. The CDR3 contains 15 residues. The CDR3 DNA sequence: TGTGCCAGCAGCTTGGACGGGAACTCTGGAAACACCATATATTTT. Protein sequence: CASSLDGNSGNTIYF.

The V and J genes are TRBV5-5 and TRBJ1-2; D not resolved. Germline V gene data show CDR1 as SGHKS and CDR2 as YYEKEE (reference sequence). The CDR3 runs to 14 residues. V lost 2 bases and J 0 bases, leaving 8 bases between the germline ends. The CDR3 DNA reads as TGTGCCAGCAGCTTTCCGGGAGCTAACTATGGCTACACCTTC. Translated: CASSFPGANYGYTF.

The chain uses TRBV24-1 and TRBJ2-2; D is perhaps TRBD1 (6 bases). Trimming left V 4 bases short and J 1 base short, with 15 bases between. CDR1 and CDR2 from the germline V gene are KGHDR and SFDVKD. The CDR3 covers 17 residues. The CDR3 nucleotides read TGTGCCACCAGTGACCCGCTGGGGGCCTTGAACACCGGGGAGCTGTTTTTT. Translation: CATSDPLGALNTGELFF.

The chain joins TRBV11-3 to TRBJ2-1; 13 bases line up with TRBD2. With V trimmed by 3 bases and J by 10 bases, 15 bases remained unmatched. Germline assignment: CDR1 SGHNT and CDR2 YENEEA. The CDR3 is made up of 18 amino acids. The CDR3 region is CASSFTSSGTSGKNEQFF. CDR3 nucleotides: TGTGCCAGCAGCTTTACAAGCTCTGGGACTAGCGGGAAGAACGAGCAGTTCTTC.

The chain links TRBV28 to TRBJ2-7; 7 nucleotides align to TRBD2. Germline-derived CDR1 and CDR2 are MDHEN and SYDVKM. V was clipped by 3 bases and J by 2 bases; unmatched bases: 7. The CDR3 is 15 residues long. The CDR3 nucleotides read TGTGCCAGCAGTTTTCGTACTAGCGAGACCTACGAGCAGTACTTC. Residues: CASSFRTSETYEQYF.

The chain combines TRBV30 with TRBJ2-1, with D possibly TRBD1 on 6 matching bases. This CDR3 comprises 15 residues. Trimming stripped 0 bases from V and 2 bases from J, with 11 bases between. CDR1 and CDR2 (germline): GTSNPN, SVGIG (reference sequence). CDR3 DNA sequence: TGTGCCTGGAGTGTAGTGGGGGACACCTACAATGAGCAGTTCTTC. Protein: CAWSVVGDTYNEQFF.

The rearrangement joins TRBV27 to TRBJ1-2, with D perhaps matching TRBD1 (6 bases). The V and J ends lost 4 bases and 7 bases respectively, with 25 bases between them. The CDR3 extends over 17 amino acids. The germline CDR1 and CDR2 sequences are MNHEY and SMNVEV (reference sequence). The CDR3, as DNA: TGTGCCAGCAGTTCCATCCTCCCGACAGGTTCCACGCTTGGCTACACCTTC. As protein: CASSSILPTGSTLGYTF.

The J gene is TRBJ1-5, the V gene TRBV5-1, with a possible D match to TRBD1 (5 bases). The CDR3 loop spans 14 amino acids. V lost 0 bases and J 3 bases, leaving 7 bases between the germline ends. Per germline, CDR1 SGHRS and CDR2 YFSETQ. The CDR3 protein is CASSLEGSNQPQHF. The CDR3, as DNA: TGCGCCAGCAGCTTGGAGGGGTCCAATCAGCCCCAGCATTTT. The full variable domain, its missing parts supplied by reference TRBV5-1 and TRBJ1-5, is KAGVTQTPRYLIKTRGQQVTLSCSPISGHRSVSWYQQTPGQGLQFLFEYFSETQRNKGNFPGRFSGRQFSNSRSEMNVSTLELGDSALYLCASSLEGSNQPQHFGDGTRLSIL.

This sequence joins TRBV29-1 and TRBJ2-3; 8 bases fit TRBD2. V gave up 5 bases and J gave up 3 bases; unmatched junction bases: 7. CDR1 is SQVTM, CDR2 ANQGSEA, per germline. This CDR3 contains 14 residues. This chain's CDR3 is CSVKLAAPTDTQYF. In nucleotides, the CDR3 is TGCAGCGTTAAACTAGCGGCTCCGACAGATACGCAGTATTTT.

The rearrangement uses TRBV18 and TRBJ2-7; the match to TRBD2 covers 9 bases. This CDR3 comprises 16 residues. Losses at the gene ends were 2 bases for V and 6 bases for J; bases not matched to a gene: 11. Germline CDR1 is KGHSH and CDR2 is LQKENI. The DNA for the CDR3 is TGTGCCAGCTCACCAATATCGACTAGCGGCGTTCGCGAGCAGTACTTC. Its protein product is CASSPISTSGVREQYF. Combining the CDR3 with reference TRBV18 and TRBJ2-7 gives the whole variable domain NAGVMQNPRHLVRRRGQEARLRCSPMKGHSHVYWYRQLPEEGLKFMVYLQKENIIDESGMPKERFSAEFPKEGPSILRIQQVVRGDSAAYFCASSPISTSGVREQYFGPGTRLTVT.

This clone was recorded once. One junction end disagrees with the germline gene, perhaps due to a read error. The chain is built from TRBV18 and TRBJ2-5; no definite D call. Germline V gives CDR1 KGHSH, CDR2 LQKENI. This CDR3 comprises 12 residues. The CDR3 nucleotides are TGTGCCAGCTCACTAAACCAGGAGACCCAGTACTTC. This codes for CASSLNQETQYF.